The present entry profiles one T cell receptor beta chain with its context. Its antigen remains unknown. The sample is drawn from a study of CD8+CD57+ T cells in acquired aplastic anemia. Study-wide context: Sorted CD4+ and CD8+ cells yielded 3.2 ug of DNA on average. The average read count for CD4+ cells in healthy donors was about 9.9 million. Findings and caveats of the study: Patients and healthy controls showed no significant CD8+ Simpson's diversity difference. Comparison of patients with controls identified around 31 shared CD8+ CDR3 sequences.

CDR3 and TCR beta VDJ profiling relied on a genomic DNA template. TCRdb reanalysed the reads using MiXCR and keeps one entry per CDR3 protein. This sample yields around 230,000 distinct CDR3 sequences, of which over 60% are seen a single time; around 32% belongs to the top ten. Germline assignment: CDR1 SGHVS and CDR2 FNYEAQ. This CDR3 has 13 amino acids. Trimming removed 6 bases from V and 5 bases from J; junction bases left unmatched: 5. This TCR came from a human donor in good health. Sequencing was carried out using sorted CD4+, CD8+, or CD8+CD57+ T cells (not recorded which) from PBMCs. The chain combines TRBV7-6 with TRBJ2-7; TRBD1 matches at 9 bases. CDR3: CASREGTGHEQYF. The CDR3 DNA follows: TGTGCCAGCAGGGAAGGGACAGGGCACGAGCAGTACTTC.